This T cell receptor (beta chain) was found in a study of shared clonotypes between healthy human individuals. Looking at the study overall: Researchers drew samples from a couple of women and three men aged 18 to 49. Per donor, three plates held CD4 naive cells, three held CD4 memory, two held CD8 naive and one held CD8 memory. Study-level findings and limits: Relative to their counterparts shared across all four donors, non-shared clonotypes exhibited diminished generation probabilities.

Several immunoSEQ plates received, in even portions, the genomic DNA of each subset. Profiling relied on immunoSEQ multiplex PCR, and the TCRdb table lists in-frame clones only, not all of them. This table has approximately 1.4 million clones, 98% appearing once. Notes on this clone: As yet, its antigen is unknown.

The specimen sequenced was naive CD4+ T cells sorted from blood. Indicated subset: CD45RA+ positively selected. This receptor was obtained from a man under 40 in good health.

The CDR3 loop is CASSFRGSGIGLEQFF. The CDR3 DNA follows: TGTGCCAGCAGCTTTCGGGGTAGCGGGATCGGACTTGAGCAGTTCTTC. The chain employs TRBV5-5 and TRBJ2-1; TRBD2 agrees at 8 bases. Unmatched junction bases numbered 13, after V lost 2 bases and J lost 9 bases. Germline V gene sequence: CDR1 SGHKS, CDR2 YYEKEE (reference sequence). This CDR3 has 16 amino acids. Using reference TRBV5-5 and TRBJ2-1 for the parts outside the CDR3, the full variable domain is DAGVTQSPTHLIKTRGQQVTLRCSPISGHKSVSWYQQVLGQGPQFIFQYYEKEERGRGNFPDRFSARQFPNYSSELNVNALLLGDSALYLCASSFRGSGIGLEQFFGPGTRLTVL.